This record looks at one T cell receptor (beta chain) sequence and its context. This clonotype was seen only a few times. What this receptor recognizes is not known. Within one base of it there is no much larger clone, and no base qualities were kept. CDR1 SGHDN and CDR2 FVKESK are derived from the germline V gene. V is reduced by 0 bases and J by 6 bases, leaving a spacing of 9 bases between them. The cysteine opens and the phenylalanine closes a CDR3 of 14 amino acids. The sequence is cut down to CDR3 DNA, 42 bases in frame from base 1. The data belong to a study of T-cell reconstitution after alpha-beta-depleted transplantation in children listed by TCRdb under 2016. Notes on the research overall: The study quantitatively tracked T-cell immune reconstitution after TCRalphabeta/CD19-depleted allogeneic hematopoietic cell transplantation in children using TCR repertoire profiling.

Library generation was performed with PCR. TCRdb shows the sequencer as Illumina HiSeq 2500. Molecular barcoding was employed in the preparation of TCR libraries, with unique molecular identifiers being used to normalize TCRbeta repertoire quantification. The public sequencing data were trimmed at Q25 with fastp and processed into clonotypes with MiXCR by TCRdb, which kept only in-frame beta chains. CDR3 protein duplicates are merged, each entry listing the most common genes and DNA. For this sample the table gives some 550,000 distinct CDR3 sequences, of which approximately 20% were detected only once. The ten largest account for 3.3% of the sample.

The receptor chain draws on TRBV14 and TRBJ2-1; a tentative D call is TRBD2 (6 bases match). This sequence originates from a human donor who donated a stem cell graft to a child with acute lymphoblastic leukemia. Sequencing was performed on PBMCs from the stem cell graft donor, taken from the stem cell graft. The DNA is as follows: TGTGCCAGCAGCCAAGAACTAGCTTCCAATGAGCAGTTCTTC. This encodes CASSQELASNEQFF. With all but the CDR3 taken from the reference TRBV14 and TRBJ2-1 genes, the full variable domain is: EAGVTQFPSHSVIEKGQTVTLRCDPISGHDNLYWYRRVMGKEIKFLLHFVKESKQDESGMPNNRFLAERTGGTYSTLKVQPAELEDSGVYFCASSQELASNEQFFGPGTRLTVL.